Given below is one T cell receptor beta chain in context. Its antigen is as yet unknown. This record comes from a study of shared clonotypes between healthy human individuals. Study observations and caveats: Approximately 5% was the fraction of naive CD4 clonotypes found shared across a few donors.

Naivety among CD8 cells was defined by CD45RO negativity and positive CCR7 selection, thereby excluding terminally differentiated effector memory CD45RA+ cells. The CDR3 runs to 15 residues. The germline V gene encodes CDR1 SEHNR and CDR2 FQNEAQ (reference sequence). The ends were cut back, 6 bases at V and 6 bases at J, with 18 bases in the middle. Profiled with immunoSEQ multiplex PCR; TCRdb holds only in-frame clones, not every one. This sample has 1.5 million to 2.5 million clones, with about 95% found just once. This chain connects TRBV7-9 to TRBJ2-1, with D tentatively TRBD1 or TRBD2 (6 bases each). The receptor comes from a man younger than 35 in good health. The source material was naive CD8+ T cells sorted from blood. The CDR3 loop is CASSHRGPHPNEQFF. CDR3 nucleotide sequence: TGTGCCAGCAGTCACCGGGGGCCCCACCCCAATGAGCAGTTCTTC.